This T cell receptor beta chain was sequenced for a study of cytomegalovirus exposure and HLA in healthy donors. Whole-study context: The 120 validation repertoires, a later analysis reported, used the same platform as the approximately 730 repertoires from the first cohort.

The germline CDR1 and CDR2 sequences are SGHAT and FQNNGV. V was clipped by 6 bases and J by 2 bases, with 14 bases between them. The CDR3 has 14 residues. Study results and caveats: Overall, about 160 TCR beta chains were annotated as cytomegalovirus-associated. The tendency of first-cohort TCR clusters to co-occur in the 90 to 150 validation repertoires emerged from a later analysis.

Sequencing used immunoSEQ multiplex PCR; TCRdb keeps in-frame clones, though not all of them. The table includes 220,000 or so clones, roughly 84% detected once. This clone came up once. Antigen specificity is unknown. The TCR originated in a woman under 30 in good health and CMV-seropositive. V is TRBV11-2 and J is TRBJ2-7; D unclear. Sequenced: PBMCs. The CDR3 spells CASRISALTYEQYF. The CDR3 DNA reads as TGTGCCAGCAGGATTTCAGCGCTGACCTACGAGCAGTACTTC. The variable domain in full, completed from reference TRBV11-2 and TRBJ2-7, reads EAGVAQSPRYKIIEKRQSVAFWCNPISGHATLYWYQQILGQGPKLLIQFQNNGVVDDSQLPKDRFSAERLKGVDSTLKIQPAKLEDSAVYLCASRISALTYEQYFGPGTRLTVT.